These T cell receptor beta chains were read from a single sample in a study of cytomegalovirus exposure and HLA in healthy donors. Sequencing was performed with immunoSEQ multiplex PCR; in TCRdb, only in-frame clones are kept and a portion is missing. The sample has 150,000 to 200,000 clones, roughly 91% seen once. Sequenced material: PBMCs. Receptors were obtained from a man between 18 and 29 years old in good health and CMV-seropositive. Each CDR3 is given with its conserved first and last residue. D genes are given only for firm matches. A row's size may be missing; if present it is once, few, many or a size class.

j_call: TRBJ2-7; v_call: TRBV7-2; clone_size: -; d_call: TRBD2; cdr3_nt: TGTGCCAGCAGTTTGCTAGCGGAAGTGTTATCCTACGAGCAGTACTTC; cdr3_aa: CASSLLAEVLSYEQYF
j_call: TRBJ2-5; v_call: TRBV5-1; clone_size: -; d_call: -; cdr3_nt: TGCGCCAGCAGCTTGGATTGGCGCAGGGCAGAGACCCAGTACTTC; cdr3_aa: CASSLDWRRAETQYF
j_call: TRBJ2-5; v_call: TRBV28; clone_size: -; d_call: TRBD1; cdr3_nt: TGTGCCAGCAGTACCCGGGACAGGGGGCTGGAGACCCAGTACTTC; cdr3_aa: CASSTRDRGLETQYF
j_call: TRBJ2-2; v_call: TRBV6-4; clone_size: -; d_call: -; cdr3_nt: TGTGCCAGCAGTGACCTAGCGAACACCGGGGAGCTGTTTTTT; cdr3_aa: CASSDLANTGELFF
j_call: TRBJ2-4; v_call: TRBV10-1; clone_size: -; d_call: -; cdr3_nt: TGCGCCAGCAGTGAGTTAACCAGGACAGAAGGTCTAGCCAAAAACATTCAGTACTTC; cdr3_aa: CASSELTRTEGLAKNIQYF
j_call: TRBJ2-1; v_call: TRBV29-1; clone_size: -; d_call: TRBD2; cdr3_nt: TGCAGCGTTGAAAGCGGGACTAGCTCCTACAATGAGCAGTTCTTC; cdr3_aa: CSVESGTSSYNEQFF
j_call: TRBJ2-5; v_call: TRBV18; clone_size: -; d_call: TRBD1; cdr3_nt: TGTGCCAGCTCACTCGGACAGGGAGGCGAGACCCAGTACTTC; cdr3_aa: CASSLGQGGETQYF
j_call: TRBJ2-5; v_call: TRBV6-1; clone_size: -; d_call: -; cdr3_nt: TGTGCCAGCAGCGATGGGAGTGGACAGACCCAGTACTTC; cdr3_aa: CASSDGSGQTQYF
j_call: TRBJ1-1; v_call: TRBV28; clone_size: -; d_call: TRBD1; cdr3_nt: TGTGCCAGCAGGGGACAGGGGGCAACTTTCTTT; cdr3_aa: CASRGQGATFF
j_call: TRBJ2-7; v_call: TRBV27; clone_size: -; d_call: TRBD2; cdr3_nt: TGTGCCAGCAGTACTAGCGAAAGCTCCTACGAGCAGTACTTC; cdr3_aa: CASSTSESSYEQYF
j_call: TRBJ2-5; v_call: TRBV14; clone_size: -; d_call: TRBD1; cdr3_nt: TGTGCCAGCAGCCAAGATCCATGGACAGGGGTAATGGAGACCCAGTACTTC; cdr3_aa: CASSQDPWTGVMETQYF
j_call: TRBJ2-3; v_call: TRBV7-9; clone_size: -; d_call: -; cdr3_nt: TGTGCCAGCAATGGCGGGAGCACAGATACGCAGTATTTT; cdr3_aa: CASNGGSTDTQYF
j_call: TRBJ1-2; v_call: TRBV28; clone_size: -; d_call: -; cdr3_nt: TGTGCCAGCAGGTCCCGGCGGCCAGGCTACACCTTC; cdr3_aa: CASRSRRPGYTF
j_call: TRBJ2-5; v_call: TRBV4-1; clone_size: -; d_call: -; cdr3_nt: TGCGCCAGCAGCCAAGTACAGGGTGGTGAGACCCAGTACTTC; cdr3_aa: CASSQVQGGETQYF
j_call: TRBJ2-3; v_call: TRBV30; clone_size: -; d_call: TRBD2; cdr3_nt: TGTGCCTGGAGGTTCGGACTAGCGGCCACAGATACGCAGTATTTT; cdr3_aa: CAWRFGLAATDTQYF
j_call: TRBJ1-1; v_call: TRBV5-1; clone_size: few; d_call: -; cdr3_nt: TGCGCCAGCAGCTACCAGACAGGCATGAACACTGAAGCTTTCTTT; cdr3_aa: CASSYQTGMNTEAFF
j_call: TRBJ2-7; v_call: TRBV7-2; clone_size: -; d_call: -; cdr3_nt: TGTGCCAGCAGCTTAGTCTCTGACGGGAGTCGCGAGCAGTACTTC; cdr3_aa: CASSLVSDGSREQYF
j_call: TRBJ2-1; v_call: TRBV27; clone_size: -; d_call: -; cdr3_nt: TGTGCCAGTCGTACCTATTACAATGAGCAGTTCTTC; cdr3_aa: CASRTYYNEQFF
j_call: TRBJ2-1; v_call: TRBV5-1; clone_size: -; d_call: TRBD1; cdr3_nt: TGCGCCAGCAGCCCCTTGGGACAGGGTTATGAGCAGTTCTTC; cdr3_aa: CASSPLGQGYEQFF
j_call: TRBJ2-1; v_call: TRBV5-1; clone_size: -; d_call: TRBD2; cdr3_nt: TGCGCCAGCAGCTTTGCTAGCGGATACAATGAGCAGTTCTTC; cdr3_aa: CASSFASGYNEQFF
j_call: TRBJ1-5; v_call: TRBV5-8; clone_size: -; d_call: -; cdr3_nt: TGTGCCAGCAGCTTAGGGGTCCACAATCAGCCCCAGCATTTT; cdr3_aa: CASSLGVHNQPQHF
j_call: TRBJ2-5; v_call: TRBV18; clone_size: -; d_call: TRBD2; cdr3_nt: TGTGCCAGCTCACCTGGGACTAGCGGGGAGACCCAGTACTTC; cdr3_aa: CASSPGTSGETQYF
j_call: TRBJ1-5; v_call: TRBV4-1; clone_size: once; d_call: TRBD1; cdr3_nt: TGCGCCAGCAGCCAGCCGGGACAGGGACGCAATCAGCCCCAGCATTTT; cdr3_aa: CASSQPGQGRNQPQHF
j_call: TRBJ2-3; v_call: TRBV9; clone_size: -; d_call: TRBD2; cdr3_nt: TGTGCCAGCAGCGCGTCTAGCGGGAGTGCAGATACGCAGTATTTT; cdr3_aa: CASSASSGSADTQYF
j_call: TRBJ2-5; v_call: TRBV19; clone_size: -; d_call: TRBD2; cdr3_nt: TGTGCCAGTAGTACCCTCTTTGCTTTAGCGGGAGACCAAGAGACCCAGTACTTC; cdr3_aa: CASSTLFALAGDQETQYF
j_call: TRBJ1-2; v_call: TRBV6-5; clone_size: once; d_call: TRBD1; cdr3_nt: TGTGCCACCTCTAACGGGACAGGGAGGTATGGCTACACCTTC; cdr3_aa: CATSNGTGRYGYTF
j_call: TRBJ2-7; v_call: TRBV28; clone_size: few; d_call: TRBD1; cdr3_nt: TGTGCCAGCAGCCTCGGGACAGCCTACGAGCAGTACTTC; cdr3_aa: CASSLGTAYEQYF